This T cell receptor beta chain originates from a study of shared clonotypes between healthy human individuals (dated by TCRdb to the early 2020s). Broadly, across the study: A couple of women and a few men aged 18 to 49 years were included in the cohort. For each donor, CD4 naive and CD4 memory were each run on three plates, CD8 naive on two plates, and CD8 memory on one plate. Blood TCR repertoires of roughly five healthy adults were deeply sequenced to estimate repertoire size and the extent of clonotype sharing between individuals. Libraries were prepared and TCR repertoires were sequenced by different laboratories using diverse techniques, in order to increase sequencing depth and limit assay-specific biases. Between about 0.9 and 10 billion PBMCs per donor were obtained by leukapheresis. The study at large found these results: Naive subsets generally had larger estimated clonotype richness than memory subsets did. The genetic and exposure-history diversity represented was limited by the small number of donors. Clonotypes shared by all four sorted-subset donors showed higher generation probabilities than non-shared clonotypes. Sharing across a few donors was observed for roughly 5.4% of naive CD4, 3% to 4% of naive CD8, over 2% of memory CD4, and roughly 0.4% of memory CD8 clonotypes. Rarefaction of sorted-subset datasets indicated incomplete sequencing despite the large sequencing depth. Pairwise subsampling indicated that sequencing depth was expected to affect the degree of clonotype sharing among donors. Sampling was limited to blood, and TCR repertoires in tissue likely differ from TCR repertoires in blood.

Using the deep immunoSEQ assay, TCR CDR3 regions were amplified from genomic DNA by multiplex PCR. Genomic DNA extracted from each cell subset was distributed evenly over all wells of several immunoSEQ 96-well plates, and each plate served as one replicate. Each replicate PCR for sorted subsets received approximately 200 ng genomic DNA, equal to tens of thousands of T cell genomes. The purified libraries were quantified using a Qubit 3.0 fluorometer, sized with a Bioanalyzer 2100, and then quantified again using the KAPA Library Quantification kit. Every immunoSEQ 96-well plate was sequenced on a separate single-read 150-cycle Illumina NextSeq 550 flow cell. Per the authors' processing: Because the immunoSEQ output included only junctional sequences and no quality scores, the filtering could not be the same as the filtering used for full-length reads. Sequences were annotated with PyIR, a Python wrapper for IgBLAST v1.9, and V/J genes and CDR3 were assigned using IMGT germline references. Any read was removed if the V/J assignment was weak (E-value above 1e-6), the CDR3 was missing, or the read contained stop codons, out-of-frame junctions, or ambiguous translated residues. V3J clonotypes were defined as sequences sharing an identical inferred V gene, J gene, and CDR3 amino acid sequence. Percentage overlap between repertoires was computed as shared unique clonotypes divided by the size of the smaller repertoire. Richness of each repertoire was evaluated using RTK rarefaction, the Chao1 estimator, and Recon v2.1 estimates of unobserved clonotypes. OLGA was used to compute generation probabilities for all TCRbeta clonotypes that the gDNA method yielded from a handful of donors. Here the immuneACCESS table is served through TCRdb, limited to in-frame sequences with V and J called. Missing clones are a known gap in these copies; in checked studies unresolved V genes cover under half, and the rest lacks a known reason. V and J calls and clone size are copied from that table; D and trimming were computed from the DNA. The sample table contains about 1.1 million clones; only one count was recorded for approximately 80% of them. The ten most abundant clones make up about 0.89% of the sample.

The donors were healthy, HIV-negative adults who had no recently reported acute infections or vaccinations. Only Caucasian adults living in Nashville, Tennessee, USA were represented among the donors. CD4+ T cells were enriched by magnetic negative selection, after which naive cells were positively selected on CD45RA and the negative fraction was taken as the memory subset. Blood was obtained by leukapheresis, after which PBMCs were separated by Ficoll-Histopaque density gradient centrifugation and cryopreserved in liquid nitrogen vapor phase. Purity and quantity of every magnetically sorted T cell population were checked by analytical flow cytometry. Each sorted fraction had its genomic DNA isolated and then quantified by UV absorbance on a Nanodrop 2000c. This clone was found a few times. Its antigen target is currently unknown. Base qualities are not at hand, and no much larger clone is one base apart.

Trimming costs V 1 base and J 6 bases, and their ends lie 13 bases apart. The germline V gene (reference sequence) sets CDR1 to SEHNR and CDR2 to FQNEAQ. The CDR3 measures 14 amino acids from cysteine to phenylalanine. The DNA shown is the 42-base CDR3, in frame from base 1. Sequencing was performed on memory CD4+ T cells from PBMCs. The sample's cell subset or site label, decoded: CD45RA-negative fraction. Recombination connected TRBV7-9 to TRBJ2-7; 5 matching bases give a weak D call of TRBD2. The sequence was obtained from a man between 18 and 35 years old in good health. Some clones in this sample may be carry-over from other donors' samples. In nucleotides, the sequence is TGTGCCAGCAGCTTAGAATCCGGGATGGGCGAGCAGTACTTC. Translation gives CASSLESGMGEQYF.